This T cell receptor (beta chain) comes out of a study of blood T cells in healthy people across ages. Study-wide results and caveats: Greater diversity and more naive CD4+ cells were seen in long-lived donors than in aged donors. Per million T cells, TCR beta diversity dropped about linearly as age rose.

This clonotype was observed many times. No antigen is known for it. Primers used in a second PCR of roughly 6 to 11 cycles were a sample-barcoded 5' primer and a J-beta primer mix. From each sample, at least 3 million paired-end reads containing CDR3 were obtained. TCRdb re-analysed the 5' RACE reads in MiXCR, keeping a single row per CDR3 protein. The sample holds 650,000 to 1,000,000 distinct CDR3 sequences; about 36% are singletons and the top ten take approximately 12%. The V and J ends lost 6 bases and 5 bases, in that order; junction bases with no gene match: 9. The CDR3 consists of 16 residues. CDR1 is ENHRY and CDR2 is SYGVKD in the germline V gene.

This chain uses TRBV10-3 with TRBJ2-1; 11 bases agree with TRBD2. This sequence was found in a man between 18 and 29 years old in good health. Input material: blood. The CDR3 reads CAISSPLAGGDNEQFF. The CDR3 DNA follows: TGTGCCATCAGCTCTCCTCTAGCGGGGGGTGACAATGAGCAGTTCTTC.